This TCR beta chain was profiled in a study of beta chain features in type 1 diabetes (dated by TCRdb to the late 2010s). With regard to the full study: Mean age, gender distribution, total cell number and subset yield were not different between patients and healthy donors. A total of about 110 million sorted cells were examined across all samples, and the number of cells per subset was strongly correlated with RNA yield. The study compared the TCRB repertoires of sorted circulating CD4+ T cell subsets in recently diagnosed type 1 diabetes patients with those in matched healthy donors. Naive and central memory subsets were obtained from all 28 donors, but regulatory and stem cell-like memory subsets were isolated from only 8 patients and about 8 healthy donors.

The High Capacity cDNA Reverse Transcription Kit was used to reverse transcribe all of the isolated RNA, meaning that expressed TCRB transcripts were what got sequenced. Deep immunoSEQ sequencing was performed on naive, central memory and regulatory T cell samples, with an average of around 3.4 million total reads per sample. Sorted cells were lysed in RLT buffer, and RNA was extracted using DNase-treated RNeasy Micro or Mini kits according to cell number. To prevent cross-contamination, each cell subset was processed individually, whereas patient and healthy donor samples were processed jointly. The immunoSEQ multiplex PCR was used to amplify TCRB sequences from cDNA, yielding 87-bp fragments that span the CDR3 region. The amplicons were sequenced using the Illumina HiSeq platform. In the authors' own workflow: PCR bias was computationally corrected using synthetic template baselines, reads within Hamming distance 2 were collapsed, and singletons that could not be merged were discarded. Reads were aligned against IMGT to assign V, D and J genes, CDR3 length and insertions or deletions at six rearrangement sites. Within each subset, clonotype counts were normalized to the number of sorted cells before true diversity and Gini coefficients were calculated with the tcR R package. Repertoire sharing was quantified using the overlap coefficient calculated on TCRB nucleotide sequences. TCRdb retrieved this table from immuneACCESS and kept in-frame rearrangements only. Not all clones are present; in checked studies, unresolved V genes account for under half, and no reason is known for the remainder. That table supplies the V and J calls and clone size; D and trimming were determined from the DNA. Within this sample are under 50,000 clones, with roughly 70% of them counted one time only. The leading ten clones occupy more than 2% of the sample.

Remarks on this clone: No antigen is known for it. Within one base of it there is no much larger clone, and no base qualities were kept.

The paper as a whole reports these results and caveats: Naive, central memory and regulatory TCRB repertoires appeared to be more alike among patients than among healthy donors. PCR may preferentially amplify shorter templates, but because patient and control samples were amplified and corrected together, any resulting skew would affect both groups equally. Because cDNA was sequenced instead of genomic DNA, activated cells with high expression could be over-represented, although the groups did not differ in activation or CD3 levels. In all four CD4+ subsets, TCRB CDR3 length was moderately but significantly shorter in type 1 diabetes patients. Only small numbers of individuals were included in the HLA sub-analyses, which left unresolved whether HLA type had any influence on TCRB rearrangement. At VDJ recombination sites, patients with type 1 diabetes made fewer insertions and deleted more nucleotides, a pattern implying thymic rearrangement abnormalities.

Cut back by 2 bases and 3 bases, the V and J ends lie 6 bases apart. Based on the germline V gene, the CDR1 and CDR2 sequences are SNHLY and FYNNEI. The CDR3 sequence holds 13 residues, the cysteine and phenylalanine included. The sequence is cut down to CDR3 DNA, 39 bases in frame from base 1. Each donor gave one peripheral blood draw, about 100 mL on average, collected into heparinised tubes. A BD FACSAria II was used to sort naive, central memory, regulatory and stem cell-like memory CD4+ T cells with a panel that included CD45RO, CCR7, CD25, CD127, CD95 and CD27. Purity was above 95% for every sorted population. Right away, PBMCs were isolated by Lymphoprep density gradient centrifugation and were stained directly, with no culture step. So that batch effects would be minimized, each experiment stained and sorted samples in pairs, pairing one healthy donor with one patient.

The material sequenced was Tregs from blood. The intended sense of this specimen's cell subset or site label: regulatory CD4+ T cells. This sequence originates from a woman aged 18-29 years with type 1 diabetes. This sequence uses TRBV2 and TRBJ2-3; the best D guess is TRBD1, with 5 bases matching. The bases read TGTGCCAGCAGTGAACAGGGAACAGATACGCAGTATTTT. Protein translation: CASSEQGTDTQYF.